This T cell receptor (beta chain) was profiled in a study of T cell changes during pregnancy in multiple sclerosis. The CDR3 length is 16 residues. The V gene's germline CDR1 is MGHRA and CDR2 YSYEKL. V lost 0 bases and J lost 4, with 12 bases in between. Generated by immunoSEQ multiplex PCR, the TCRdb table keeps only in-frame clones and is missing some. Of roughly 100,000 clones listed, roughly nine tenths were seen once; the top ten hold about 1.5%. This chain uses TRBV4-1 with TRBJ2-2, with a tentative D call TRBD1 (6 bases). Sequenced material: peripheral blood, taken before pregnancy. This sequence originates from a female donor with multiple sclerosis, enrolled in a pregnancy study. CDR3 nucleotide sequence: TGCGCCAGCAGCCAAGATCCCCAAGGGGGCACCGGGGAGCTGTTTTTT. It encodes CASSQDPQGGTGELFF.